This T cell receptor (beta chain) was recovered during a study of OX40 agonist ivuxolimab in advanced cancers. Turning to the study itself: Subjects had a mean age of about 65 years, with a range of about 20 to 85; roughly 83% were male.

The repertoire was sequenced with immunoSEQ multiplex PCR; TCRdb's copy has only in-frame clones and lacks some. The data hold over 45,000 clones, with about four fifths observed a single time. This CDR3 has 16 amino acids. Between the trimmed V and J ends, which lost 0 bases and 7 bases, there was a span of 16 bases. Germline V gene data show CDR1 as LGHNA and CDR2 as YSLEER. Blood was sampled at baseline, cycle 4 day 1, and cycle 7 day 1. This specimen was CD4+ or CD8+ T cells sorted from blood, taken in a trial of the OX40 agonist ivuxolimab. The chain uses TRBV4-3 and TRBJ2-1; D is possibly TRBD2 (7 bases). This TCR was sampled from an adult with an advanced solid tumor such as melanoma, head and neck, liver or kidney cancer. The CDR3 DNA sequence: TGCGCCAGCAGCCAAGATGCCGGGGGGCGCGGGAATGAGCAGTTCTTC. This codes for CASSQDAGGRGNEQFF.